The 18 T cell receptor beta chains given below trace back to one sample, sequenced in a study of T cells in Graves' hyperthyroidism and ophthalmopathy. The TCR beta CDR3 regions underwent amplification using RNA transcripts as the source. Using the HTBI primer set, a first-round RT-PCR was run on the TCR CDR3. In TCRdb, the multiplex PCR reads were re-called with MiXCR into one record per CDR3 protein. This sample has around 300,000 distinct CDR3 sequences, with about 13% found just once. Input material: blood. Source of these receptors: a woman aged 40 to 49 with Graves' ophthalmopathy.

The sample holds a few counts of this clonotype. The chain uses TRBV9 and TRBJ2-1; 8 positions agree with TRBD2. Germline V gene lookup returns CDR1 SGDLS and CDR2 YYNGEE. J was trimmed by 7 bases and V by 0 bases; bases with no gene match: 6. This CDR3 region has 15 residues. This chain's CDR3 is CASSVGHSGTNEQFF. The CDR3 DNA follows: TGTGCCAGCAGCGTAGGCCATAGCGGGACGAATGAGCAGTTCTTC.

This clonotype was counted at least ten times. CDR3 sequence (DNA): TGTGCCAGCAGACGGACCCCTGGGACCACCACAGATACGCAGTATTTT. Residues: CASRRTPGTTTDTQYF. The V gene is TRBV27, the J gene TRBJ2-3; D tentatively fits TRBD1 or TRBD2 (5 bases each). Germline V gene sequence: CDR1 MNHEY, CDR2 SMNVEV (reference sequence). CDR3 length equals 16 residues. Deletions cut 6 bases from V and 2 bases from J, with 18 bases between.

This clonotype was recorded at least ten times. The chain is built from TRBV6-1 and TRBJ1-1; D remains ambiguous. Germline V CDR1 and CDR2: MNHNS, SASEGT. This CDR3 comprises 13 residues. Trimming took 4 bases from V and 6 from J, leaving 12 bases between them. The CDR3 DNA sequence: TGTGCCAGCAGTGCCCTAAGGAATGCTGAAGCTTTCTTT. This sequence encodes CASSALRNAEAFF.

Notes on this clonotype: This sequence may be a read error, since a much larger clone differs from it by one base. The V call is TRBV29-1, the J call TRBJ1-1; 7 nucleotides align to TRBD1. V shed 7 bases, J shed 1 base, and the junction held 6 bases outside the gene matches. Germline CDR1 is SQVTM and CDR2 is ANQGSEA. This CDR3 comprises 13 residues. The CDR3 sequence: CSAARDRNTEAFF. DNA for the CDR3: TGCAGCGCGGCCAGGGACAGGAACACTGAAGCTTTCTTT.

Details on this clonotype: At one end, the junction sequence differs from germline, possibly due to a read error. The CDR3, as DNA: TGTGCCAGCAGCTTAGACTCGGCTAGCGGGAGTTTCTACGGGCAGTACTTC. Encoded protein: CASSLDSASGSFYGQYF. The rearrangement uses TRBV11-2 and TRBJ2-7; 10 nucleotides align to TRBD2. The CDR3 totals 17 residues. In germline, CDR1 is SGHAT, CDR2 FQNNGV.

This clonotype was detected ten times or more. The chain couples TRBV12-3 or TRBV12-4 to TRBJ2-1; 13 nucleotides line up with TRBD2. This CDR3 is built from 14 residues. V trimming: 4 bases; J trimming: 12 bases; junction bases outside the gene matches: 6. CDR3 in amino acids: CASSSGLAGPGQFF. In DNA, the CDR3 is TGTGCCAGCAGTTCGGGACTAGCGGGACCCGGGCAGTTCTTC.

In the case of this clonotype: A read error is possible here, since a much larger clone lies one base away. V usage is TRBV7-8 and J usage is TRBJ1-1, with a tentative D call TRBD1 (6 bases). Trimming pared 2 bases from V and 12 bases from J, leaving 10 bases between. CDR1 is SGHVS, CDR2 FQNEAQ, per germline. CDR3 length equals 11 residues. CDR3 sequence reads: CASSLQGKTFF. The DNA of the CDR3 is TGTGCCAGCAGCTTACAGGGGAAGACTTTCTTT. Combining the CDR3 with reference TRBV7-8 and TRBJ1-1 gives the whole variable domain GAGVSQSPRYKVAKRGQDVALRCDPISGHVSLFWYQQALGQGPEFLTYFQNEAQLDKSGLPSDRFFAERPEGSVSTLKIQRTQQEDSAVYLCASSLQGKTFFGQGTRLTVV.

This clonotype appeared a few times. The V call is TRBV5-1, the J call TRBJ2-3, with D tentatively TRBD1 (6 bases). V dropped 0 bases and J dropped 0 bases, with 11 bases sitting between them. Germline V lookup: CDR1 SGHRS, CDR2 YFSETQ. CDR3 length: 16 amino acids. The CDR3: CASSLADSPSTDTQYF. CDR3 DNA: TGCGCCAGCAGCTTGGCGGACAGTCCTAGCACAGATACGCAGTATTTT.

This clonotype appeared many times. The V call is TRBV6-1, the J call TRBJ1-2; TRBD1 matches 8 bases. This CDR3 is built from 15 residues. Germline V gives CDR1 MNHNS, CDR2 SASEGT. The J segment lost 4 bases and the V segment lost 4 bases, leaving 8 bases of the junction unmatched. The CDR3 loop is CASSAGQGGTYGYTF. CDR3 nucleotides: TGTGCCAGCAGTGCTGGACAGGGAGGTACCTATGGCTACACCTTC.

A few counts support this clonotype. The chain combines TRBV11-2 with TRBJ1-3, with 7 bases fitting TRBD1. Unmatched junction bases numbered 18, after V lost 5 bases and J lost 11 bases. The germline V gene has CDR1 SGHAT and CDR2 FQNNGV. This CDR3 comprises 16 residues. CDR3 loop: CASSKPIGTVVSSIYF. The CDR3 DNA reads TGTGCCAGCAGCAAGCCTATTGGGACAGTGGTTAGCTCCATATATTTT.

The sample holds many counts of this clonotype. V and J are TRBV20-1 and TRBJ2-2; the D is unclear. The CDR3 runs to 13 residues. Germline assignment: CDR1 DFQATT and CDR2 SNEGSKA (reference sequence). V shed 0 bases and J shed 5 bases, with 7 bases lying between them. The CDR3 region is CSARDHITGELFF. The CDR3, as DNA: TGCAGTGCTAGAGATCACATTACCGGGGAGCTGTTTTTT.

This clonotype was observed a handful of times. J is TRBJ1-1 and V is TRBV5-1; D unclear. Germline lookup yields CDR1 SGHRS and CDR2 YFSETQ. Trimming took 4 bases from V and 6 from J, leaving 10 bases between them. This CDR3 is built from 12 residues. CDR3 loop: CASSPGRPEAFF. DNA of the CDR3: TGCGCCAGCAGCCCTGGACGCCCTGAAGCTTTCTTT. The complete variable domain, with remaining parts taken from reference TRBV5-1 and TRBJ1-1, reads KAGVTQTPRYLIKTRGQQVTLSCSPISGHRSVSWYQQTPGQGLQFLFEYFSETQRNKGNFPGRFSGRQFSNSRSEMNVSTLELGDSALYLCASSPGRPEAFFGQGTRLTVV.

This clonotype was recorded at least ten times. The V gene is TRBV7-2, the J gene TRBJ1-5; the D is unclear. V was pared by 1 base and J by 2 bases, with 9 bases between. Germline V lookup: CDR1 SGHTA, CDR2 FQGNSA. The CDR3 runs 15 residues. This chain's CDR3 is CASSLGGLGNQPQHF. CDR3 DNA: TGTGCCAGCAGCTTAGGGGGTTTGGGCAATCAGCCCCAGCATTTT. The whole variable domain, filled in from reference TRBV7-2 and TRBJ1-5, reads GAGVSQSPSNKVTEKGKDVELRCDPISGHTALYWYRQSLGQGLEFLIYFQGNSAPDKSGLPSDRFSAERTGGSVSTLTIQRTQQEDSAVYLCASSLGGLGNQPQHFGDGTRLSIL.

This clonotype was seen at least ten times. This chain uses TRBV19 with TRBJ2-7; D is unclear. Germline lookup yields CDR1 LNHDA and CDR2 SQIVND (reference sequence). The CDR3 totals 13 residues. Between the trimmed V and J ends, which lost 3 bases and 2 bases, there was a span of 8 bases. CDR3 amino acids: CASSMRLAYEQYF. In DNA form, the CDR3 reads TGTGCCAGTAGTATGCGGCTAGCCTACGAGCAGTACTTC. Supplemented by reference TRBV19 and TRBJ2-7, the full variable domain reads DGGITQSPKYLFRKEGQNVTLSCEQNLNHDAMYWYRQDPGQGLRLIYYSQIVNDFQKGDIAEGYSVSREKKESFPLTVTSAQKNPTAFYLCASSMRLAYEQYFGPGTRLTVT.

The V and J genes are TRBV10-3 and TRBJ2-3; TRBD2 matches 7 bases. V lost 2 bases to trimming and J lost 2 bases; unmatched junction nucleotides: 4. This CDR3 has 15 amino acids. The V gene's germline CDR1 is ENHRY and CDR2 SYGVKD. The CDR3 DNA reads TGTGCCATCAGTGAGGCGGGAGTGTACACAGATACGCAGTATTTT. Translating gives CAISEAGVYTDTQYF.

The chain recombines TRBV19 with TRBJ2-7; D gene uncertain. Germline loops: CDR1 LNHDA, CDR2 SQIVND (reference sequence). With 3 bases removed from V and 3 bases from J, the gap between germline ends came to 9 bases. The CDR3 is made up of 13 amino acids. CDR3 sequence (DNA): TGTGCCAGTAGTATGACGGCTAACTACGAGCAGTACTTC. Its translation: CASSMTANYEQYF.

This clonotype was picked up a small number of times. The chain links TRBV20-1 to TRBJ2-7, with 7 bases matching TRBD1. Trimming took 1 base from V and 5 from J; bases not matched to a gene: 8. The CDR3 has 14 amino acids. Germline CDR1 reads DFQATT; CDR2 reads SNEGSKA (reference sequence). The CDR3 region has the DNA TGCAGTGCTAGAGCACAGGGGCTGCGGCACGAGCAGTACTTC. Residues: CSARAQGLRHEQYF.

This clonotype was seen only once. This chain joins TRBV5-1 and TRBJ1-3; D not resolved. Germline V gene lookup returns CDR1 SGHRS and CDR2 YFSETQ. The V end was cut by 2 bases, the J end by 8 bases, with 5 bases between. CDR3 length: 11 amino acids. CDR3 amino acids: CASSLDDTIYF. The CDR3 nucleotides read TGCGCCAGCAGCTTAGACGACACCATATATTTT.